Shown below are 18 T cell receptor beta chains from a single sample sequenced in a study of blood T cell repertoires in COVID-19. The repertoire was sequenced with immunoSEQ multiplex PCR; TCRdb's copy has only in-frame clones and lacks some. The data contain around 250,000 clones, about 89% of them seen just once; the ten biggest clones take up 0.94%. The sample consisted of peripheral blood. The receptors come from a woman aged 40 to 50 who had recovered from COVID-19.

The chain carries TRBV10-3 and TRBJ1-2; D is unresolved. Germline CDR1 ENHRY, CDR2 SYGVKD. Trimming stripped 5 bases from V and 4 bases from J, with 8 bases between. The CDR3 length is 12 residues. CDR3 in DNA: TGTGCCATCAGTTCCTCTCTCTATGGCTACACCTTC. Its protein product is CAISSSLYGYTF.

The CDR3 nucleotides read TGTGCCAGCAGTTTCCCCTTGACCGGGACAGGGGATCAAGTAGACTCCTACAATGAGCAGTTCTTC. Residues: CASSFPLTGTGDQVDSYNEQFF. J is TRBJ2-1 and V is TRBV28; TRBD1 matches 10 bases. This CDR3 contains 22 residues. The ends lost 3 bases at V and 0 bases at J; junction bases unmatched: 20. Per the germline V gene, CDR1 is MDHEN and CDR2 is SYDVKM.

This chain connects TRBV7-9 to TRBJ2-7; 7 positions match TRBD1. The ends lost 4 bases at V and 2 bases at J; junction bases unmatched: 8. Germline CDR1 is SEHNR and CDR2 is FQNEAQ (reference sequence). The CDR3 is made up of 15 amino acids. CDR3 nucleotides: TGTGCCAGCAGCTCCGACAGGGACCACCCCTACGAGCAGTACTTC. This sequence encodes CASSSDRDHPYEQYF. The whole variable domain, remainder taken from reference TRBV7-9 and TRBJ2-7, is DTGVSQNPRHKITKRGQNVTFRCDPISEHNRLYWYRQTLGQGPEFLTYFQNEAQLEKSRLLSDRFSAERPKGSFSTLEIQRTEQGDSAMYLCASSSDRDHPYEQYFGPGTRLTVT.

V is TRBV14 and J is TRBJ2-1; a weak D match, TRBD1 (6 bases). This CDR3 has 18 amino acids. The germline V gene has CDR1 SGHDN and CDR2 FVKESK. The V gene lost 2 bases and the J gene lost 3 bases, with 20 bases spanning the gap. The CDR3 DNA reads TGTGCCAGCAGCCAACCATACAGGGAGAGAGGTGGCTACAATGAGCAGTTCTTC. Amino acids: CASSQPYRERGGYNEQFF.

V gene TRBV2 combines with J gene TRBJ1-3; TRBD1 is a possible D gene (5 bases). V lost 5 bases and J 0 bases, leaving 17 bases between the germline ends. The CDR3 is made up of 17 amino acids. Germline V CDR1 and CDR2: SNHLY, FYNNEI. The CDR3 sequence: CASSRGTRTSSGNTIYF. The CDR3 DNA follows: TGTGCCAGCAGTCGAGGGACTCGGACATCCTCTGGAAACACCATATATTTT.

The V and J genes are TRBV15 and TRBJ2-1, with 10 nucleotides matching TRBD2. CDR3 size: 17 residues. The germline V gene encodes CDR1 LNHNV and CDR2 YYDKDF (reference sequence). V gave up 5 bases and J gave up 7 bases; unmatched junction bases: 14. The CDR3 sequence: CATSGSSSGRGANEQFF. CDR3 nucleotides: TGTGCCACCAGCGGGTCCTCGAGCGGGAGGGGGGCAAATGAGCAGTTCTTC.

The chain combines TRBV11-3 with TRBJ2-1, with 10 nucleotides matching TRBD2. The germline V gene has CDR1 SGHNT and CDR2 YENEEA. The J segment lost 2 bases and the V segment lost 1 base, leaving 5 bases of the junction unmatched. This CDR3 comprises 17 residues. CDR3 amino acids: CASSLVGSGGTYNEQFF. The DNA for the CDR3 is TGTGCCAGCAGCTTAGTCGGTAGCGGGGGGACCTACAATGAGCAGTTCTTC.

The chain uses TRBV5-1 and TRBJ2-2; D remains ambiguous. The ends were cut back, 5 bases at V and 4 bases at J, with 15 bases in the middle. The CDR3 totals 15 residues. Per the germline V gene, CDR1 is SGHRS and CDR2 is YFSETQ. CDR3 residues: CASRSGSLGTGELFF. CDR3 in DNA: TGCGCCAGCAGGTCCGGGTCTCTTGGCACCGGGGAGCTGTTTTTT. Looking up the rest from reference TRBV5-1 and TRBJ2-2 gives the full variable domain: KAGVTQTPRYLIKTRGQQVTLSCSPISGHRSVSWYQQTPGQGLQFLFEYFSETQRNKGNFPGRFSGRQFSNSRSEMNVSTLELGDSALYLCASRSGSLGTGELFFGEGSRLTVL.

This chain uses TRBV11-2 with TRBJ2-6, with 9 bases that match TRBD1. The CDR3 is 15 amino acids. Per the germline V gene, CDR1 is SGHAT and CDR2 is FQNNGV. The V and J ends lost 5 bases and 11 bases, in that order; junction bases with no gene match: 10. The CDR3 region is CASSPTPGQGDVLTF. CDR3 sequence (DNA): TGTGCCAGCAGCCCAACCCCGGGACAGGGAGACGTCCTGACTTTC.

The V and J genes are TRBV7-9 and TRBJ1-1; D is perhaps TRBD1 (6 bases). V dropped 6 bases and J dropped 4 bases, with 12 bases sitting between them. The length of the CDR3 is 13 residues. Germline V gives CDR1 SEHNR, CDR2 FQNEAQ (reference sequence). The DNA of the CDR3 is TGTGCCAGCAGTCATCTGGACAGCACTGAAGCTTTCTTT. Residues: CASSHLDSTEAFF.

The gene calls are TRBV27 and TRBJ2-5; a possible D gene is TRBD2 (7 bases). Germline V CDR1 and CDR2: MNHEY, SMNVEV (reference sequence). There are 14 residues in the CDR3. Trimming shortened V by 3 bases and J by 9 bases, and 17 bases separated the two germline ends. The CDR3 sequence: CASSFEGGKGAQYF. As DNA, the CDR3 is TGTGCCAGCAGTTTTGAGGGAGGGAAGGGGGCCCAGTACTTC.

The rearrangement uses TRBV5-4 and TRBJ1-2, with D possibly TRBD1 on 5 matching bases. V lost 4 bases, J lost 3 bases, and 13 bases lay in between. Germline loops: CDR1 SGHNT, CDR2 YYREEE (reference sequence). The length of the CDR3 is 14 residues. As DNA, the CDR3 is TGTGCCAGCAGCCCGGCGTGGGGCGACTATGGCTACACCTTC. It yields the protein CASSPAWGDYGYTF.

The rearrangement links TRBV5-1 to TRBJ1-1, with D possibly being TRBD1 (5 bases). This CDR3 is built from 13 residues. CDR1 is SGHRS, CDR2 YFSETQ, per germline. Trimming took 4 bases from V and 7 from J, leaving 14 bases between them. CDR3 nucleotide sequence: TGCGCCAGCAGCCCAGACAGTCTAGGTGAAGCTTTCTTT. Translated, it gives CASSPDSLGEAFF.

The chain has TRBV6-1 and TRBJ2-2; D is possibly TRBD2 (6 bases). CDR1 and CDR2 from the germline V gene are MNHNS and SASEGT. The CDR3 contains 15 residues. Deletions cut 3 bases from V and 0 bases from J, with 8 bases between. The CDR3 DNA reads TGTGCCAGCAGTGAGGGGACTTCGAACACCGGGGAGCTGTTTTTT. Its protein is CASSEGTSNTGELFF.

The rearrangement links TRBV3-1 (or the pseudogene TRBV3-2) to TRBJ2-2, with 7 bases identical to TRBD2. V shed 5 bases and J 6 bases; nucleotides not matched to a gene: 9. Germline V gene data show CDR1 as LGHDT and CDR2 as YNNKEL (reference sequence). This CDR3 spans 15 amino acids. CDR3 nucleotides: TGTGCCAGCAGCACCGGACTAGTGGGGGCCGGGGAGCTGTTTTTT. Translating it yields CASSTGLVGAGELFF.

The chain's CDR3 is CASSLLAGVGNEQFF. The CDR3 DNA is TGCGCCAGCAGCTTGCTAGCGGGAGTGGGCAATGAGCAGTTCTTC. The chain recombines TRBV5-1 with TRBJ2-1, with 10 bases lining up with TRBD2. Trimming cost V 1 base and J 6 bases; bases outside gene matches: 4. CDR1 is SGHRS, CDR2 YFSETQ, per germline. The CDR3 consists of 15 residues.

The V gene is TRBV29-1, the J gene TRBJ2-1; 8 positions match TRBD1. Trimming at V came to 1 base and at J to 7 bases, leaving 6 bases not matched to a gene. CDR1 and CDR2 from the germline V gene are SQVTM and ANQGSEA. CDR3 length equals 14 residues. The CDR3 DNA sequence: TGCAGCGTTGAAGTAGGACAGGGCTTGAATGAGCAGTTCTTC. Residues: CSVEVGQGLNEQFF.

This chain uses TRBV5-5 with TRBJ2-1; D is perhaps TRBD1 (5 bases). The CDR3 contains 15 residues. CDR1 SGHKS and CDR2 YYEKEE come from the germline V gene (reference sequence). With 4 bases removed from V and 6 bases from J, the gap between germline ends came to 17 bases. The CDR3 DNA follows: TGTGCCAGCAGCCCCTTCTCAGGGCCCCCCAATGAGCAGTTCTTC. Protein sequence: CASSPFSGPPNEQFF.